These T cell receptor beta chains were read from a single sample in a study of shared clonotypes between healthy human individuals. TCRdb keeps only in-frame clones here, not all; method: immunoSEQ multiplex PCR. Of approximately 2.4 million clones in the sample, approximately 96% were seen once. The sequenced sample was naive CD4+ T cells sorted from blood. The source is a man younger than 35 in good health. CDR3s include the opening cysteine and the closing phenylalanine or tryptophan. A D gene is named only where the DNA matches it firmly. Size is stated for part of the rows, as once, few or many counts, or as a class when the clone is expanded.

v_gene: TRBV5-4
d_gene: .
j_gene: TRBJ1-1
abundance: .
CDR3aa: CASTPGGVRANTEAFF
CDR3nt: TGTGCCAGCACCCCGGGGGGGGTTCGGGCGAACACTGAAGCTTTCTTT

v_gene: TRBV5-1
d_gene: .
j_gene: TRBJ2-7
abundance: .
CDR3aa: CASSLHLGPKTSYEQYF
CDR3nt: TGCGCCAGCAGCTTGCACTTGGGTCCAAAGACCTCCTACGAGCAGTACTTC

v_gene: TRBV7-9
d_gene: .
j_gene: TRBJ1-5
abundance: .
CDR3aa: CASSLEFAWDPQHF
CDR3nt: TGTGCCAGCAGCTTAGAGTTCGCCTGGGATCCCCAGCATTTT

v_gene: TRBV5-1
d_gene: .
j_gene: TRBJ1-1
abundance: .
CDR3aa: CASSLGAEALNTEAFF
CDR3nt: TGCGCCAGCAGCTTGGGGGCGGAGGCTTTGAACACTGAAGCTTTCTTT

v_gene: TRBV6-5
d_gene: .
j_gene: TRBJ1-2
abundance: once
CDR3aa: CASRGTGISLRYTF
CDR3nt: TGTGCCAGCAGAGGAACCGGGATTTCCCTTCGCTACACCTTC

v_gene: TRBV19
d_gene: TRBD2
j_gene: TRBJ2-1
abundance: .
CDR3aa: CASSPPGGWGDEQFF
CDR3nt: TGTGCCAGTAGTCCCCCGGGGGGTTGGGGCGATGAGCAGTTCTTC

v_gene: TRBV23-1
d_gene: .
j_gene: TRBJ1-2
abundance: .
CDR3aa: CASRQARGANYGYTF
CDR3nt: TGCGCCAGCAGGCAGGCTCGGGGGGCAAACTATGGCTACACCTTC

v_gene: TRBV6-5
d_gene: .
j_gene: TRBJ2-1
abundance: .
CDR3aa: CASSPWGRGDEQFF
CDR3nt: TGTGCCAGCAGTCCCTGGGGGAGAGGGGATGAGCAGTTCTTC

v_gene: TRBV10-2
d_gene: TRBD1
j_gene: TRBJ1-4
abundance: .
CDR3aa: CASRPLGTVLNEKLFF
CDR3nt: TGCGCCAGCAGACCACTCGGGACAGTTCTTAATGAAAAACTGTTTTTT

v_gene: TRBV14
d_gene: .
j_gene: TRBJ2-1
abundance: .
CDR3aa: CASSLWDAIKRDEQFF
CDR3nt: TGTGCCAGCAGCCTCTGGGACGCTATTAAAAGGGATGAGCAGTTCTTC

v_gene: TRBV10-1
d_gene: TRBD1
j_gene: TRBJ2-7
abundance: .
CDR3aa: CASSGDRGYEQYF
CDR3nt: TGCGCCAGCAGTGGGGACAGGGGCTACGAGCAGTACTTC

v_gene: TRBV10-2
d_gene: .
j_gene: TRBJ1-6
abundance: .
CDR3aa: CASSESRHLRSSYNSPLHF
CDR3nt: TGCGCCAGCAGTGAGTCGAGGCACCTTAGGAGCTCCTATAATTCACCCCTCCACTTT

v_gene: TRBV2
d_gene: .
j_gene: TRBJ1-6
abundance: .
CDR3aa: CASRNRDSPLHF
CDR3nt: TGTGCCAGCAGAAACAGGGATTCACCCCTCCACTTT

v_gene: TRBV7-9
d_gene: TRBD1
j_gene: TRBJ1-5
abundance: .
CDR3aa: CASSPDRGSNQPQHF
CDR3nt: TGTGCCAGCAGCCCGGACAGGGGGAGCAATCAGCCCCAGCATTTT

v_gene: TRBV2
d_gene: .
j_gene: TRBJ2-5
abundance: .
CDR3aa: CASMGDQETQYF
CDR3nt: TGTGCCAGCATGGGGGACCAAGAGACCCAGTACTTC

v_gene: TRBV28
d_gene: TRBD2
j_gene: TRBJ2-3
abundance: .
CDR3aa: CASSLLAGGLFGTDTQYF
CDR3nt: TGTGCCAGCAGTTTACTAGCGGGGGGGCTATTTGGCACAGATACGCAGTATTTT

v_gene: TRBV5-1
d_gene: .
j_gene: TRBJ1-3
abundance: .
CDR3aa: CASSIPGSGNTIYF
CDR3nt: TGCGCCAGCAGCATACCCGGCTCTGGAAACACCATATATTTT

v_gene: TRBV2
d_gene: .
j_gene: TRBJ1-4
abundance: .
CDR3aa: CASSEEAGGPREKLFF
CDR3nt: TGTGCCAGCAGTGAAGAAGCGGGGGGTCCGAGGGAAAAACTGTTTTTT

v_gene: TRBV27
d_gene: .
j_gene: TRBJ2-7
abundance: .
CDR3aa: CASSYRGGSYEQYF
CDR3nt: TGTGCCAGCAGTTACAGGGGAGGTAGTTACGAGCAGTACTTC

v_gene: TRBV28
d_gene: .
j_gene: TRBJ1-4
abundance: .
CDR3aa: CASSSPLSRGNNEKLFF
CDR3nt: TGTGCCAGCAGTTCCCCTTTGAGCAGGGGAAATAATGAAAAACTGTTTTTT

v_gene: TRBV5-1
d_gene: .
j_gene: TRBJ1-1
abundance: .
CDR3aa: CASSPNLQGSTEAFF
CDR3nt: TGCGCCAGCAGCCCAAACCTACAGGGAAGCACTGAAGCTTTCTTT

v_gene: TRBV2
d_gene: .
j_gene: TRBJ1-1
abundance: .
CDR3aa: CASSERGRRTEAFF
CDR3nt: TGTGCCAGCAGTGAAAGGGGAAGGAGGACTGAAGCTTTCTTT

v_gene: TRBV30
d_gene: .
j_gene: TRBJ1-5
abundance: .
CDR3aa: CAWSVNSGQPQHF
CDR3nt: TGTGCCTGGAGTGTAAACAGCGGACAGCCCCAGCATTTT

v_gene: TRBV10-3
d_gene: .
j_gene: TRBJ2-2
abundance: .
CDR3aa: CAISDWGGNTGELFF
CDR3nt: TGTGCCATCAGTGATTGGGGCGGGAACACCGGGGAGCTGTTTTTT

v_gene: TRBV6-6
d_gene: .
j_gene: TRBJ2-2
abundance: .
CDR3aa: CASSPREPGELFF
CDR3nt: TGTGCCAGCAGTCCCCGGGAGCCCGGGGAGCTGTTTTTT

v_gene: TRBV10-1
d_gene: .
j_gene: TRBJ1-1
abundance: once
CDR3aa: CASSGQKNTEAFF
CDR3nt: TGCGCCAGCAGTGGGCAGAAAAACACTGAAGCTTTCTTT

v_gene: TRBV4-1
d_gene: .
j_gene: TRBJ1-1
abundance: once
CDR3aa: CASSQATGVSEAFF
CDR3nt: TGCGCCAGCAGCCAAGCGACGGGGGTCTCTGAAGCTTTCTTT

v_gene: TRBV5-1
d_gene: TRBD1
j_gene: TRBJ2-7
abundance: .
CDR3aa: CASSVTGHEQYF
CDR3nt: TGCGCCAGCAGCGTGACAGGGCACGAGCAGTACTTC

v_gene: TRBV11-3
d_gene: .
j_gene: TRBJ2-7
abundance: .
CDR3aa: CASSLWGSEQYF
CDR3nt: TGTGCCAGCAGCTTGTGGGGAAGCGAGCAGTACTTC

v_gene: TRBV10-2
d_gene: TRBD1
j_gene: TRBJ2-2
abundance: .
CDR3aa: CASSESGTGFAGELFF
CDR3nt: TGCGCCAGCAGTGAGTCCGGGACAGGGTTCGCCGGGGAGCTGTTTTTT

v_gene: TRBV9
d_gene: .
j_gene: TRBJ2-5
abundance: .
CDR3aa: CASSVALTRGGGQETQYF
CDR3nt: TGTGCCAGCAGCGTAGCTCTAACAAGGGGTGGGGGACAAGAGACCCAGTACTTC

v_gene: TRBV6-6
d_gene: .
j_gene: TRBJ1-2
abundance: .
CDR3aa: CASSYFYGDKAYGYTF
CDR3nt: TGTGCCAGCAGTTACTTCTATGGGGACAAGGCGTATGGCTACACCTTC

v_gene: TRBV28
d_gene: .
j_gene: TRBJ1-5
abundance: .
CDR3aa: CASSEHNQPQHF
CDR3nt: TGTGCCAGCAGCGAACACAATCAGCCCCAGCATTTT

v_gene: TRBV7-2
d_gene: .
j_gene: TRBJ1-3
abundance: .
CDR3aa: CASSVRGSSGNTIYF
CDR3nt: TGTGCCAGCAGCGTGCGGGGGAGCTCTGGAAACACCATATATTTT

v_gene: TRBV5-4
d_gene: .
j_gene: TRBJ2-7
abundance: once
CDR3aa: CASSLDAGTYEQYF
CDR3nt: TGTGCCAGCAGCTTGGATGCAGGAACCTACGAGCAGTACTTC

v_gene: TRBV5-1
d_gene: .
j_gene: TRBJ1-2
abundance: .
CDR3aa: CASSLAASGGYTF
CDR3nt: TGCGCCAGCAGCTTGGCTGCTTCAGGTGGCTACACCTTC

v_gene: TRBV6-1
d_gene: .
j_gene: TRBJ1-2
abundance: .
CDR3aa: CASSQVIGYGYTF
CDR3nt: TGTGCCAGCAGCCAAGTGATAGGCTATGGCTACACCTTC

v_gene: TRBV2
d_gene: .
j_gene: TRBJ1-2
abundance: .
CDR3aa: CASRVSQDYGYTF
CDR3nt: TGTGCCAGCAGGGTAAGCCAGGACTATGGCTACACCTTC

v_gene: TRBV6-6
d_gene: TRBD1
j_gene: TRBJ2-5
abundance: .
CDR3aa: CASSSQGVETQYF
CDR3nt: TGTGCCAGCAGTAGCCAGGGGGTTGAGACCCAGTACTTC

v_gene: TRBV10-3
d_gene: .
j_gene: TRBJ2-7
abundance: .
CDR3aa: CAISRDTSSSYEQYF
CDR3nt: TGTGCCATCAGTCGGGACACCTCGAGCTCCTACGAGCAGTACTTC

v_gene: TRBV19
d_gene: .
j_gene: TRBJ2-2
abundance: .
CDR3aa: CASKGSPLNTGELFF
CDR3nt: TGTGCCAGTAAGGGCTCGCCCCTGAACACCGGGGAGCTGTTTTTT

v_gene: TRBV12-5
d_gene: .
j_gene: TRBJ2-7
abundance: .
CDR3aa: CASARAGPGLSEQYF
CDR3nt: TGTGCTAGTGCTCGCGCAGGACCCGGGCTGTCCGAGCAGTACTTC

v_gene: TRBV19
d_gene: TRBD2
j_gene: TRBJ2-1
abundance: .
CDR3aa: CASSIAPSGTLNEQFF
CDR3nt: TGTGCCAGTAGTATAGCGCCTAGCGGGACCCTCAATGAGCAGTTCTTC

v_gene: TRBV10-2
d_gene: .
j_gene: TRBJ1-5
abundance: .
CDR3aa: CASSVWGNQPQHF
CDR3nt: TGCGCCAGCAGTGTTTGGGGGAATCAGCCCCAGCATTTT

v_gene: TRBV2
d_gene: TRBD1
j_gene: TRBJ1-2
abundance: .
CDR3aa: CASSEVRTGFQGYTF
CDR3nt: TGTGCCAGCAGTGAAGTCAGGACAGGGTTCCAGGGCTACACCTTC

v_gene: TRBV19
d_gene: TRBD2
j_gene: TRBJ2-7
abundance: .
CDR3aa: CASRNSGRSEQYF
CDR3nt: TGTGCCAGTAGGAATAGCGGGAGGTCCGAGCAGTACTTC

v_gene: TRBV28
d_gene: TRBD1
j_gene: TRBJ2-7
abundance: .
CDR3aa: CASSNERRGPYEQYF
CDR3nt: TGTGCCAGCAGTAACGAACGTAGGGGGCCGTACGAGCAGTACTTC

v_gene: TRBV5-5
d_gene: .
j_gene: TRBJ1-2
abundance: .
CDR3aa: CASSLTAGRGYTF
CDR3nt: TGTGCCAGCAGCTTGACGGCAGGTCGTGGCTACACCTTC

v_gene: TRBV7-2
d_gene: .
j_gene: TRBJ1-5
abundance: .
CDR3aa: CASSLLREGNQPQHF
CDR3nt: TGTGCCAGCAGCTTACTCAGGGAGGGCAATCAGCCCCAGCATTTT